These 23 T cell receptor beta chains were all obtained from the same sample, sequenced in a study of shared clonotypes between healthy human individuals. The assay was immunoSEQ multiplex PCR, and TCRdb's table has in-frame clones only and misses some. The sample lists roughly 1.4 million clones, approximately 98.5% occurring once. Sequenced input: naive CD4+ T cells sorted from blood. As to subset: CD45RA+ positively selected. These receptors originate from a man aged 25-45 years in good health.

The chain uses TRBV27 and TRBJ2-3; TRBD1 aligns across 7 bases. Germline V gene lookup returns CDR1 MNHEY and CDR2 SMNVEV (reference sequence). The V and J ends lost 6 bases and 6 bases, in that order; junction bases with no gene match: 9. This CDR3 is built from 14 residues. CDR3 residues: CASSTEGAGDTQYF. CDR3 DNA sequence: TGTGCCAGCAGCACTGAGGGGGCTGGGGATACGCAGTATTTT.

The J gene is TRBJ2-1, the V gene TRBV5-4; D remains unclear. V was shortened by 2 bases and J by 8 bases, with 14 bases between the two germline ends. The V gene's germline CDR1 is SGHNT and CDR2 YYREEE (reference sequence). The CDR3 runs 14 residues. Written as DNA, the CDR3 is TGTGCCAGCAGCTTTGGCCTAGTCTTGGATGAGCAGTTCTTC. Protein: CASSFGLVLDEQFF.

As DNA, the CDR3 is TGTGCCAGCACTACAGGGGCCCAAGAGACCCAGTACTTC. Its translation: CASTTGAQETQYF. The genes are TRBV11-2 and TRBJ2-5, with 7 bases lining up with TRBD1. Germline CDR1 reads SGHAT; CDR2 reads FQNNGV. The CDR3 is 13 amino acids. Trimming at V came to 7 bases and at J to 1 base, leaving 3 bases not matched to a gene.

The rearrangement links TRBV4-1 to TRBJ2-2; tentatively, D is TRBD2 (6 bases). Germline V gives CDR1 MGHRA, CDR2 YSYEKL. Trimming shortened V by 5 bases and J by 1 base, and 17 bases separated the two germline ends. This CDR3 contains 17 residues. The CDR3 reads CASSSQGAGLNTGELFF. The CDR3 DNA is TGCGCCAGCAGCTCCCAAGGAGCGGGCCTGAACACCGGGGAGCTGTTTTTT.

The CDR3 sequence: CASSIGTYNEQFF. The CDR3, as DNA: TGTGCCAGCAGTATCGGGACTTACAATGAGCAGTTCTTC. The rearrangement uses TRBV6-5 and TRBJ2-1; tentatively, D is TRBD2 (6 bases). Germline V gives CDR1 MNHEY, CDR2 SVGAGI. V lost 5 bases and J 4 bases, leaving 9 bases between the germline ends. The CDR3 loop spans 13 amino acids.

V usage is TRBV5-1 and J usage is TRBJ2-3, with D perhaps matching TRBD2 (5 bases). Germline CDR1 and CDR2: SGHRS and YFSETQ. The CDR3 spans 15 residues. The V and J ends lost 0 bases and 5 bases respectively, with 13 bases between them. CDR3 in DNA: TGCGCCAGCAGCTTGGCCTCCTCCGGGATAGATACGCAGTATTTT. Translating gives CASSLASSGIDTQYF.

A note on this clone: The sample contains more than one DNA sequence encoding this CDR3. The chain couples TRBV5-1 to TRBJ2-2; no clear D gene. The CDR3 runs to 14 residues. V lost 1 base, J lost 0 bases, and 4 bases lay in between. Germline loops: CDR1 SGHRS, CDR2 YFSETQ. As DNA, the CDR3 is TGCGCCAGCAGCTTGACGGCGAACACCGGGGAGCTGTTTTTT. This sequence encodes CASSLTANTGELFF.

The chain couples TRBV9 to TRBJ2-7, with D possibly being TRBD1 (5 bases). Trimming removed 0 bases from V and 5 bases from J, with 9 bases in between. The CDR3 has 13 amino acids. Germline CDR1 is SGDLS and CDR2 is YYNGEE. CDR3: CASSVAVRDEQYF. CDR3 DNA sequence: TGTGCCAGCAGCGTAGCGGTCAGGGACGAGCAGTACTTC.

The gene calls are TRBV6-5 and TRBJ2-5, with TRBD2 matching over 14 bases. Looked up from germline, CDR1 is MNHEY and CDR2 is SVGAGI. With 0 bases clipped from V and 4 bases from J, the junction kept 1 base outside the gene matches. This CDR3 has 16 amino acids. Here the CDR3 reads CASSYSGTSGRETQYF. CDR3 bases: TGTGCCAGCAGTTACTCGGGGACTAGCGGGAGAGAGACCCAGTACTTC.

The chain joins TRBV18 to TRBJ2-5; D is uncertain. The CDR3 has 14 residues. Germline V gene data show CDR1 as KGHSH and CDR2 as LQKENI. V lost 0 bases and J lost 1, with 6 bases in between. Here the CDR3 reads CASSPPDGQETQYF. CDR3 bases: TGTGCCAGCTCACCACCGGACGGCCAAGAGACCCAGTACTTC.

V is TRBV5-6 and J is TRBJ2-7; D possibly corresponds to TRBD1 (6 bases). CDR1 and CDR2 from the germline V gene are SGHDT and YYEEEE. The CDR3 runs 15 residues. The V end was cut by 3 bases, the J end by 3 bases, with 16 bases between. The chain's CDR3 is CASSSTGKIIYEQYF. The DNA for the CDR3 is TGTGCCAGCAGCTCCACAGGGAAAATTATCTACGAGCAGTACTTC.

The genes are TRBV7-2 and TRBJ2-1, with a possible D match to TRBD2 (5 bases). Trimming took off 5 bases at V and 4 bases at J, with 15 bases between the two ends. Germline CDR1 SGHTA, CDR2 FQGNSA. The CDR3 length is 15 residues. The CDR3 here is CASSPGSAQYNEQFF. CDR3 nucleotide sequence: TGTGCCAGCAGCCCGGGATCCGCCCAATACAATGAGCAGTTCTTC.

As regards this clone: This specimen includes other DNA sequences encoding the same CDR3. The V call is TRBV7-6, the J call TRBJ2-1; 13 positions agree with TRBD2. There are 17 residues in the CDR3. Germline V gene lookup returns CDR1 SGHVS and CDR2 FNYEAQ. The V gene end was trimmed by 1 base and the J gene end by 1 base; junction bases not matched to a gene: 1. The CDR3 region has the DNA TGTGCCAGCAGCTTAGGGACTAGCGGGAGTTCCTACAATGAGCAGTTCTTC. Translation: CASSLGTSGSSYNEQFF.

This chain links TRBV5-4 with TRBJ2-7; the D is unclear. Germline CDR1 reads SGHNT; CDR2 reads YYREEE (reference sequence). This CDR3 spans 15 amino acids. V lost 0 bases and J lost 4, with 14 bases in between. Here the CDR3 reads CASSLGQISEYEQYF. The CDR3 coding sequence is TGTGCCAGCAGCTTGGGGCAGATATCCGAATACGAGCAGTACTTC.

This sequence joins TRBV11-2 and TRBJ2-5; the D is unclear. Trimming stripped 1 base from V and 5 bases from J, with 8 bases between. The length of the CDR3 is 13 residues. Per the germline V gene, CDR1 is SGHAT and CDR2 is FQNNGV. In nucleotides, the CDR3 is TGTGCCAGCAGCTTAGGTCGGCCGGAGACCCAGTACTTC. This encodes CASSLGRPETQYF.

The gene calls are TRBV5-5 and TRBJ1-5; D unclear. V was trimmed by 1 base and J by 3 bases, leaving 5 bases between them. Germline loops: CDR1 SGHKS, CDR2 YYEKEE (reference sequence). The CDR3 sequence is 13 residues long. Here the CDR3 reads CASSLNTNQPQHF. The DNA of the CDR3 is TGTGCCAGCAGCTTGAACACCAATCAGCCCCAGCATTTT.

Worth noting for this clone: A junction boundary mismatches the germline segment, possibly from a read error. The rearrangement joins TRBV7-7 to TRBJ2-5; D is possibly TRBD1 (10 bases). The germline CDR1 and CDR2 sequences are SSHAT and FNYEAQ (reference sequence). The CDR3 length is 16 residues. CDR3 sequence reads: CASSAGGTGVGETQYF. The CDR3 DNA sequence: TGTGCTAGCAGCGCGGGGGGGACAGGGGTTGGAGAGACCCAGTACTTC.

The genes are TRBV14 and TRBJ2-7, with 9 bases matching TRBD1. The germline V gene has CDR1 SGHDN and CDR2 FVKESK. CDR3 length: 15 amino acids. Trimming cost V 2 bases and J 6 bases; bases outside gene matches: 8. In DNA, the CDR3 is TGTGCCAGCAGCCAACAACAGGGGGCATTTGTCGAGCAGTACTTC. Its translation: CASSQQQGAFVEQYF.

J is TRBJ1-1 and V is TRBV18, with D tentatively TRBD1 (6 bases). This CDR3 region has 14 residues. CDR1 and CDR2 from the germline V gene are KGHSH and LQKENI. V was cut by 3 bases and J by 3 bases, with 11 bases left in between. In DNA form, the CDR3 reads TGTGCCAGCTCACCGGGGGCCCGGGACACTGAAGCTTTCTTT. Translation: CASSPGARDTEAFF.

The chain joins TRBV28 to TRBJ2-3, with 15 bases aligning to TRBD2. Germline lookup yields CDR1 MDHEN and CDR2 SYDVKM. V lost 10 bases and J lost 6; bases outside the gene matches: 2. CDR3 length: 13 residues. This CDR3 is CAIGTSGGDTQYF. CDR3 DNA sequence: TGTGCCATCGGGACTAGCGGGGGGGATACGCAGTATTTT. Together with reference TRBV28 and TRBJ2-3, the CDR3 gives the full variable domain: DVKVTQSSRYLVKRTGEKVFLECVQDMDHENMFWYRQDPGLGLRLIYFSYDVKMKEKGDIPEGYSVSREKKERFSLILESASTNQTSMYLCAIGTSGGDTQYFGPGTRLTVL.

The V gene is TRBV28, the J gene TRBJ2-3; 11 bases fit TRBD2. Germline V gene lookup returns CDR1 MDHEN and CDR2 SYDVKM. V shed 6 bases and J 4 bases; nucleotides not matched to a gene: 6. The CDR3 runs 15 residues. CDR3 amino acids: CASRTLAGVADTQYF. CDR3 in DNA: TGTGCCAGCAGAACACTAGCGGGAGTGGCAGATACGCAGTATTTT.

This chain uses TRBV6-6 with TRBJ1-5; tentatively, D is TRBD1 (6 bases). The V end lost 0 bases, the J end lost 6 bases, and 12 bases lay between the germline ends. CDR3 length equals 15 residues. The germline V gene has CDR1 MNHNY and CDR2 SVGAGI (reference sequence). CDR3 nucleotide sequence: TGTGCCAGCAGTTACTCAGCAGGGGTGAGTCAGCCCCAGCATTTT. This gives the protein CASSYSAGVSQPQHF.

The sample holds one count of this clone. The chain recombines TRBV5-1 with TRBJ2-6; D remains ambiguous. Trimming removed 4 bases at V and 0 bases at J, with 11 bases between. Germline CDR1 SGHRS, CDR2 YFSETQ. This CDR3 has 16 amino acids. CDR3: CASSHVWDSGANVLTF. In DNA form, the CDR3 reads TGCGCCAGCAGCCACGTTTGGGACTCTGGGGCCAACGTCCTGACTTTC.